This TCR beta chain was sequenced in a study of brain T cells in children with intractable seizures. Profiling relied on immunoSEQ multiplex PCR, and the TCRdb table lists in-frame clones only, not all of them. The repertoire holds 300,000 to 400,000 clones, with 93% as singletons. Time point of the sample: blood from clinic visit 5 months post-surgery; TSC patient then seizure free. Surgery cases with the highest brain T cell transcript signatures were chosen for sequencing. Pre-surgery treatment included at least one anti-epileptic drug. The CDR3 runs to 14 residues. CDR1 LGHDT and CDR2 YNNKEL come from the germline V gene (reference sequence). Trimming stripped 4 bases from V and 4 bases from J, with 11 bases between.

This specimen consisted of peripheral blood, obtained about 5 months after surgery. This rearrangement joins TRBV3-1 (or the pseudogene TRBV3-2) to TRBJ2-1, with D possibly being TRBD2 (6 bases). This sequence originates from a boy in the first two years of life with tuberous sclerosis and intractable seizures. The DNA of the CDR3 is TGTGCCAGCAGCCGGAGGACTAATTACAATGAGCAGTTCTTC. Its translation: CASSRRTNYNEQFF.